The clone carrying this T cell receptor (beta chain) was counted many times. This entry belongs to a study of Graves' ophthalmopathy and Graves' hyperthyroidism. The germline CDR1 and CDR2 sequences are DFQATT and SNEGSKA (reference sequence). CDR3 length equals 16 residues. Trimming took 4 bases from V and 3 from J, leaving 21 bases between them. The sequenced template was RNA, covering the TCR beta CDR3 region. RT-PCR with HTBI primers came first, then second-round multiplex PCR. TCRdb reanalysed the multiplex PCR reads using MiXCR and keeps one entry per CDR3 protein. The table has 200,000 to 250,000 distinct CDR3 sequences, roughly 21% seen once.

The origin of this receptor is a woman between 50 and 59 years old with Graves' ophthalmopathy. Specimen: peripheral blood. The chain combines TRBV20-1 with TRBJ2-5, with D possibly being TRBD2 (6 bases). The CDR3 loop reads CSAILRSAGSEETQYF. Written as DNA, the CDR3 is TGCAGTGCTATCCTCCGGTCGGCGGGGTCCGAAGAGACCCAGTACTTC.